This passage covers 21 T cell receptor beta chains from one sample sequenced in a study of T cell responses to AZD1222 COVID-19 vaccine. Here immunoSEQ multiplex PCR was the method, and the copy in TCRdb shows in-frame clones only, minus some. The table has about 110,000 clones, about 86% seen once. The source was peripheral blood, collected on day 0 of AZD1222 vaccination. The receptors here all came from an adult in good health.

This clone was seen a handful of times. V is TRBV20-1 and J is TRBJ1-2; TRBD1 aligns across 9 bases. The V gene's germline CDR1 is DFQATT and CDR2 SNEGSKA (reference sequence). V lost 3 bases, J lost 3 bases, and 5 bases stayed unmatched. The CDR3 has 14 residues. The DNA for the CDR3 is TGCAGTGCTAGTGAGACAGGGGGTGACTATGGCTACACCTTC. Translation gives CSASETGGDYGYTF.

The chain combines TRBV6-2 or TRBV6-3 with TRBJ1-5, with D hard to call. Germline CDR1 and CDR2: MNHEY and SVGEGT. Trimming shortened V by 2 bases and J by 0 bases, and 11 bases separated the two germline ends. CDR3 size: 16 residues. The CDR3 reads CASSYMSAHSNQPQHF. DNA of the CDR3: TGTGCCAGCAGTTACATGTCAGCACATAGCAATCAGCCCCAGCATTTT.

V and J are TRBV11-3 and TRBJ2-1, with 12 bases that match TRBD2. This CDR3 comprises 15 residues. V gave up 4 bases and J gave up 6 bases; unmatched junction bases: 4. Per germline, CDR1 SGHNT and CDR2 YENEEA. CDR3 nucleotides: TGTGCCAGCAGCTCACCTAGCGGGGGGGTCAATGAGCAGTTCTTC. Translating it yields CASSSPSGGVNEQFF.

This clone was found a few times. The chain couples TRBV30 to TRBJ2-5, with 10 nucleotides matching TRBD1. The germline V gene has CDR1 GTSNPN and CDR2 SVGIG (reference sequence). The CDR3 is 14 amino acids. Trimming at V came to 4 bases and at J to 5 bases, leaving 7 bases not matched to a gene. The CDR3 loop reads CAWIIDRGQETQYF. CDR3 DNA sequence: TGTGCCTGGATTATCGACAGGGGGCAGGAGACCCAGTACTTC.

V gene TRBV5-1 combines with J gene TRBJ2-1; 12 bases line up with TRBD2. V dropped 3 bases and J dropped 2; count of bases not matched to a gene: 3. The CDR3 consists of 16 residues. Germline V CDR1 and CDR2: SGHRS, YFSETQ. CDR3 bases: TGCGCCAGCAGCTCCTCTAGCGGGGGGGCCTACAATGAGCAGTTCTTC. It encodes CASSSSSGGAYNEQFF.

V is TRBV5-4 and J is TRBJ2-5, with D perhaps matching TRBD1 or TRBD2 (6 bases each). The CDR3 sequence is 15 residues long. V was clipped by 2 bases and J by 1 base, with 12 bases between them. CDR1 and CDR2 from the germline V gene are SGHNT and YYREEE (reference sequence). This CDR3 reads CASSFPGARQETQYF. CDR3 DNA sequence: TGTGCCAGCAGCTTTCCGGGGGCGCGCCAAGAGACCCAGTACTTC.

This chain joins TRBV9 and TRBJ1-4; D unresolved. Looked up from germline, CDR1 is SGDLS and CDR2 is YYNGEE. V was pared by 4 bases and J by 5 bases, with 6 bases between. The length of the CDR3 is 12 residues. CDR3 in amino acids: CASSKKNEKLFF. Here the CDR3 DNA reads TGTGCCAGCAGCAAGAAGAATGAAAAACTGTTTTTT.

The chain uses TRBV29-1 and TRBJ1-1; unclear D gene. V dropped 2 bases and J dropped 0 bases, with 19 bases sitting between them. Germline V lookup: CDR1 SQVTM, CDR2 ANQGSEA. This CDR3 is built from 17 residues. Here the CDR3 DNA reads TGCAGCGTTGAACCTCGCGGAAATCTGGGCATGAACACTGAAGCTTTCTTT. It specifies CSVEPRGNLGMNTEAFF.

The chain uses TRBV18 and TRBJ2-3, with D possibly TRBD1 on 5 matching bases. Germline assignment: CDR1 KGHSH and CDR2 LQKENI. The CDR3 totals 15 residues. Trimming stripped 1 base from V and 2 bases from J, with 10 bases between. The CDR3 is CASSPQRGYTDTQYF. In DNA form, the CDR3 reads TGTGCCAGCTCACCACAAAGGGGCTACACAGATACGCAGTATTTT.

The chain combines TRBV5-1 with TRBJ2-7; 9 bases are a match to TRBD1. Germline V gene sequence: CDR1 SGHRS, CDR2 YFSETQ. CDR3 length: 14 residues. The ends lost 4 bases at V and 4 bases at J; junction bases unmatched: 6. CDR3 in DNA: TGCGCCAGCAGCAAGGGACAGGGTGAATACGAGCAGTACTTC. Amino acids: CASSKGQGEYEQYF.

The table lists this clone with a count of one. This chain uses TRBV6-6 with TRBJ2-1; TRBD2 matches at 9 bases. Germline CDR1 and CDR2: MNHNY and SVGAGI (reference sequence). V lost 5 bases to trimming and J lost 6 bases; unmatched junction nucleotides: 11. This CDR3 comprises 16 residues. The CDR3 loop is CASSTPLAGGSNEQFF. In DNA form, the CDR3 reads TGTGCCAGCAGTACCCCACTGGCGGGGGGGAGCAATGAGCAGTTCTTC.

The CDR3 DNA reads TGTGCCATCAGTGAGGTGGGGAACGGGAATCAGCCCCAGCATTTT. It encodes CAISEVGNGNQPQHF. The rearrangement uses TRBV10-3 and TRBJ1-5; D remains unclear. This CDR3 region has 15 residues. Trimming took off 2 bases at V and 4 bases at J, with 12 bases between the two ends. Germline lookup yields CDR1 ENHRY and CDR2 SYGVKD.

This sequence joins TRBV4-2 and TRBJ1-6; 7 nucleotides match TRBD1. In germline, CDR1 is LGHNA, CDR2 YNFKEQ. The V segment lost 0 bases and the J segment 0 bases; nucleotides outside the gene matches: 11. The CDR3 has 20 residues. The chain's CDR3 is CASSQDPLQGSSSYNSPLHF. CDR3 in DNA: TGTGCCAGCAGCCAAGACCCCTTACAGGGGTCCTCCTCCTATAATTCACCCCTCCACTTT.

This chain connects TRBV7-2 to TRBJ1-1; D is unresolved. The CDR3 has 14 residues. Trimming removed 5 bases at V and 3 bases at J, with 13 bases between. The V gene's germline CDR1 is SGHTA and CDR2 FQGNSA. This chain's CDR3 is CASSKRERYTEAFF. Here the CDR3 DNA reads TGTGCCAGCAGCAAAAGGGAGCGTTACACTGAAGCTTTCTTT.

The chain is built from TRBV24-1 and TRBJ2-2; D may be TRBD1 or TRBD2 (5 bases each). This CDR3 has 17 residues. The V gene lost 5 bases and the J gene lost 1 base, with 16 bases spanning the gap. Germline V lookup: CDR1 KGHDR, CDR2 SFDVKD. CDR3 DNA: TGTGCCACCAGTGGTGGGACCCGGCTGGGGAACACCGGGGAGCTGTTTTTT. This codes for CATSGGTRLGNTGELFF.

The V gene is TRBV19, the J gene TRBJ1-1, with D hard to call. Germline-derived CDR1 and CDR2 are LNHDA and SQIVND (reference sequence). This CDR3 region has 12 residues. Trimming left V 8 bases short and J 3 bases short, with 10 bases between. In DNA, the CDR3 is TGTGCCAGTCAGAGGAGGGACACTGAAGCTTTCTTT. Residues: CASQRRDTEAFF.

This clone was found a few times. CDR3 nucleotide sequence: TGTGCCAGCAGTGAAAGAGTTGGGTCTTCACCCCTCCACTTT. Translated: CASSERVGSSPLHF. The gene calls are TRBV6-4 and TRBJ1-6; D is ambiguous. Germline V gene data show CDR1 as MRHNA and CDR2 as SNTAGT. V lost 3 bases and J 9 bases, leaving 12 bases between the germline ends. This CDR3 has 14 residues.

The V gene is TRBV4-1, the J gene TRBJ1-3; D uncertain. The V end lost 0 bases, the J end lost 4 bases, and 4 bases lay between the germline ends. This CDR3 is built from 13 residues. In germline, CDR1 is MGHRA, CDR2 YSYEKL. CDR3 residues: CASSQDMGNTIYF. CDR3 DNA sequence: TGCGCCAGCAGCCAAGATATGGGAAACACCATATATTTT.

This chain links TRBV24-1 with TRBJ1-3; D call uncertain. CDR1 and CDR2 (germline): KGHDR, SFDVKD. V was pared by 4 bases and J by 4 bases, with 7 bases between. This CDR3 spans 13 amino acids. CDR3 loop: CATSDFVGNTIYF. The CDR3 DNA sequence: TGTGCCACCAGTGACTTCGTCGGAAACACCATATATTTT.

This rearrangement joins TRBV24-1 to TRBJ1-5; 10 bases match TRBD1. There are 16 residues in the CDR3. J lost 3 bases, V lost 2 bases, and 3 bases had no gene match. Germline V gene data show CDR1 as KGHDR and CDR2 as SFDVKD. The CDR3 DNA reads TGTGCCACCAGTGATTACGGGACAGGGGACAATCAGCCCCAGCATTTT. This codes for CATSDYGTGDNQPQHF.

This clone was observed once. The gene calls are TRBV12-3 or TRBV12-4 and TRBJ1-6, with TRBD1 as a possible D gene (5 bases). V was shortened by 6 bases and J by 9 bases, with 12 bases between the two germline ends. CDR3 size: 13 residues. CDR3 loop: CASRARGISPLHF. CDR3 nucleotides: TGTGCCAGCAGGGCACGGGGGATTTCACCCCTCCACTTT.